The entry that follows covers one TCR beta chain sequence. This entry comes from a study of blood T cell repertoires in COVID-19. Between the trimmed V and J ends, which lost 6 bases and 1 base, there was a span of 13 bases. CDR1 is ENHRY, CDR2 SYGVKD, per germline. This CDR3 has 15 amino acids. Using immunoSEQ multiplex PCR, the repertoire was profiled, and TCRdb retains in-frame clones only, with some absent. The sample lists some 180,000 clones, about 88% seen once, with 2.5% to 3% in the top ten. Input material: peripheral blood. V usage is TRBV10-3 and J usage is TRBJ2-1; TRBD2 might be the D (6 bases). This clonotype was obtained from an elderly woman with COVID-19, enrolled during active disease. CDR3 residues: CAIRDGGRSYNEQFF. In nucleotides, the CDR3 is TGTGCCATCAGGGACGGAGGGAGATCCTACAATGAGCAGTTCTTC.